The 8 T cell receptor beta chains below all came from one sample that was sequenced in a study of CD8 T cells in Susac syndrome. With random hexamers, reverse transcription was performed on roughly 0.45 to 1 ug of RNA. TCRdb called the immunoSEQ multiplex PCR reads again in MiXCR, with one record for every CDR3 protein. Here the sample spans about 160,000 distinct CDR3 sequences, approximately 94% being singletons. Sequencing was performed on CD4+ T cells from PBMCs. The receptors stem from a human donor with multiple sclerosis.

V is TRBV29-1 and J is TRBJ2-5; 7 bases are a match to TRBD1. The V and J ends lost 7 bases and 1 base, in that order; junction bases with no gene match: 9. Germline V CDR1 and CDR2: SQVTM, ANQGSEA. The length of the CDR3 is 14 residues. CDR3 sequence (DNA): TGCAGCGCACGACAGGGTTGGGGCCAAGAGACCCAGTACTTC. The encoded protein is CSARQGWGQETQYF.

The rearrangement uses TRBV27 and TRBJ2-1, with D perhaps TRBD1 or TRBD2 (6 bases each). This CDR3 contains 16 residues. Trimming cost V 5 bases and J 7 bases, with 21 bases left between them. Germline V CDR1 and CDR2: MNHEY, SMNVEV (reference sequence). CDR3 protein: CASSPARGTQHNEQFF. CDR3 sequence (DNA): TGTGCCAGCAGTCCAGCGAGGGGGACTCAACATAATGAGCAGTTCTTC.

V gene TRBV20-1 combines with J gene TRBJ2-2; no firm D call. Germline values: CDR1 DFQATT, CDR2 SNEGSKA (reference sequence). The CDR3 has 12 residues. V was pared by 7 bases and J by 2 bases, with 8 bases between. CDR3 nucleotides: TGCAGTGGAAGAGGAAACACCGGGGAGCTGTTTTTT. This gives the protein CSGRGNTGELFF.

CDR3 bases: TGCAGTGCTGCCCGGGACGGAGATCAGCCCCAGCATTTT. It translates to CSAARDGDQPQHF. The chain links TRBV20-1 to TRBJ1-5, with D possibly being TRBD1 (5 bases). CDR3 length: 13 residues. Germline values: CDR1 DFQATT, CDR2 SNEGSKA (reference sequence). Trimming shortened V by 5 bases and J by 5 bases, and 13 bases separated the two germline ends.

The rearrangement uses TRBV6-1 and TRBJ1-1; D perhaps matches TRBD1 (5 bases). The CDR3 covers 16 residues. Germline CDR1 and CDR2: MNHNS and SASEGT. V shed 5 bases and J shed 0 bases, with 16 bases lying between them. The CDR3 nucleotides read TGTGCCAGCAGTCCCCGGGACGGGGAACTGAACACTGAAGCTTTCTTT. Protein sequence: CASSPRDGELNTEAFF.

The CDR3 protein is CASSPRAISGNTIYF. In DNA form, the CDR3 reads TGTGCCAGCAGCCCCCGGGCCATCTCTGGAAACACCATATATTTT. The chain carries TRBV7-8 and TRBJ1-3; no clear D gene. The length of the CDR3 is 15 residues. V shed 5 bases and J shed 0 bases, with 11 bases lying between them. Germline CDR1 SGHVS, CDR2 FQNEAQ.

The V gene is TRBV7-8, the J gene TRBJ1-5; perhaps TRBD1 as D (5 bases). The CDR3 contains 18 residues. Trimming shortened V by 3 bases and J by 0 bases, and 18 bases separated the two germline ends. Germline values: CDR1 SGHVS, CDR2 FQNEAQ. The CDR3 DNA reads TGTGCCAGCAGCTTGGCATTCCTGACAGAATATAGCAATCAGCCCCAGCATTTT. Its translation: CASSLAFLTEYSNQPQHF.

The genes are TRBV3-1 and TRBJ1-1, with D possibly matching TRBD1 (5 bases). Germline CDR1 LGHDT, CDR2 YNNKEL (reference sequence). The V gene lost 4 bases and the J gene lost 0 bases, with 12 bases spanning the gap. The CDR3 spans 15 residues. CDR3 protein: CASSRLRDLNTEAFF. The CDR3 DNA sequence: TGTGCCAGCAGCCGACTGAGGGACCTGAACACTGAAGCTTTCTTT.